Listed below are T cell receptor beta chains from one sample, sequenced in a study of post-analysis software for immune sequencing data. One entry per CDR3 protein, called by TCRdb with MiXCR from the PCR reads. Of hundreds of thousands of distinct CDR3 sequences listed, around a third are singletons. Sequenced material: blood. These receptors came from a girl aged 5-17 years with multiple sclerosis. CDR3s include the opening cysteine and the closing phenylalanine or tryptophan. Fields, in order: D gene, V gene, J gene, CDR3 protein. A D gene is named only where the DNA matches it firmly.

>TRBD1|TRBV11-2|TRBJ1-2
CASRDGQGDGYTF
>-|TRBV19|TRBJ1-1
CASSLQTGWNTEAFF
>-|TRBV20-1|TRBJ2-7
CSARDPQVRTGHYEQYF
>-|TRBV10-2|TRBJ2-1
CASSESSSLYEQFF
>-|TRBV30|TRBJ1-4
CAWSVSRDEKLFF
>TRBD1|TRBV20-1|TRBJ1-1
CSASGGNTEAFF
>-|TRBV9|TRBJ2-5
CASSVGRGAGETQYF
>-|TRBV12-3/TRBV12-4|TRBJ1-1
CASAASRRRGWNTEAFF
>-|TRBV5-1|TRBJ2-1
CASRSDGEQFF
>TRBD1|TRBV18|TRBJ2-1
CASSRNRDRNYNEQFF
>TRBD2|TRBV4-1|TRBJ2-5
CASSQASTSGAIETQYF
>-|TRBV7-2|TRBJ2-7
CASSLDRPSSYEQYF
>-|TRBV29-1|TRBJ2-3
CSVGVRGPDTQYF
>TRBD2|TRBV7-3|TRBJ2-5
CASSPGTSGEQETQYF
>TRBD2|TRBV11-3|TRBJ2-3
CASSLGTSGGQDTQYF
>TRBD1|TRBV12-3/TRBV12-4|TRBJ2-7
CASSLQAGQGMKYF
>-|TRBV20-1|TRBJ2-5
CSARDSSPYGQYF
>TRBD2|TRBV5-1|TRBJ2-1
CASSAGLAGGRSSYNEQFF
>-|TRBV18|TRBJ2-7
CASSLASRSYEQYF
>TRBD1|TRBV20-1|TRBJ1-5
CSAAWDRMPSNQPQHF
>TRBD2|TRBV7-2|TRBJ2-1
CASSTSGGWGEQFF
>-|TRBV7-2|TRBJ1-1
CASSPTARATEAFF
>-|TRBV4-1|TRBJ1-5
CASSQDGSVYSNQPQHF
>-|TRBV6-5|TRBJ1-1
CASSSLGGRNTEAFF
>TRBD1|TRBV9|TRBJ2-7
CASSLMDRVPSYEQYF
>TRBD1|TRBV7-9|TRBJ1-2
CASSSGTGDGYGYTF
>-|TRBV3-1|TRBJ2-7
CASSQDPYEQYF
>-|TRBV29-1|TRBJ2-1
CSVADRLDEQFF
>-|TRBV7-6|TRBJ2-7
CASSLEDSSVYEQYF
>TRBD2|TRBV7-2|TRBJ2-7
CASSYSGGVPYEQYF
>-|TRBV19|TRBJ2-3
CASSPQGGFTQYF
>-|TRBV14|TRBJ2-7
CASSQRVGSYEQYF
>-|TRBV15|TRBJ2-7
CATSEAERARAYEQYF
>-|TRBV29-1|TRBJ2-5
CSVEGGSPFQETQYF
>TRBD2|TRBV3-1|TRBJ2-3
CASSQEGLAGGTQYF
>-|TRBV20-1|TRBJ2-4
CSARLGVGNIQYF
>TRBD2|TRBV5-1|TRBJ2-3
CASSLARGERTPDTQYF
>-|TRBV5-1|TRBJ2-3
CASSPRVSRDPTDTQYF
>TRBD2|TRBV15|TRBJ2-3
CATSRGAGGRTDTQYF
>-|TRBV29-1|TRBJ2-5
CSVDGETQYF
>-|TRBV7-9|TRBJ2-7
CASSPAGSSYNEQYF
>TRBD1|TRBV6-5|TRBJ1-1
CASRRGLNTEAFF
>-|TRBV11-3|TRBJ2-2
CASSLDIDTHTGELFF
>TRBD1|TRBV7-6|TRBJ1-4
CASSFMTGLNEKLFF
>TRBD1|TRBV28|TRBJ2-1
CASSQTRTGNSYNEQFF
>TRBD1|TRBV7-8|TRBJ1-1
CASSAGTGGAGMAFF
>TRBD1|TRBV5-1|TRBJ1-2
CASSYGQGSWYGYTF
>-|TRBV28|TRBJ1-6
CASSAGNSPLHF
>-|TRBV2|TRBJ2-7
CASRRERDAAYEQYF
>TRBD2|TRBV6-5|TRBJ2-1
CASSLTSGGVRSFF
>-|TRBV7-2|TRBJ2-7
CASSSGPEGEQYF
>-|TRBV5-6|TRBJ1-2
CASSFGTFGAYGYTF
>-|TRBV15|TRBJ2-7
CATSPSEGGSKQYF
>TRBD1|TRBV9|TRBJ2-3
CASSVSQGVTDTQYF
>-|TRBV7-9|TRBJ2-5
CASSLTPGLETQYF